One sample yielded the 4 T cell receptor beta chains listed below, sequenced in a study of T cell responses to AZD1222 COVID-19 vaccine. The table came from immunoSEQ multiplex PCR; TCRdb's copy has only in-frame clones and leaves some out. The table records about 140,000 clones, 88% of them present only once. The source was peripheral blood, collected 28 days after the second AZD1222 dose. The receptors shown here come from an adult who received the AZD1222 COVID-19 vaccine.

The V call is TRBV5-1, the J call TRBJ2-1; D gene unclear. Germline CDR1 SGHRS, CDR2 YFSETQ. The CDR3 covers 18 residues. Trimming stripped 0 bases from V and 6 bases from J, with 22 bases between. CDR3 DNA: TGCGCCAGCAGCTTGGCCCCGGCGCGGACCCCTTCCAGCAATGAGCAGTTCTTC. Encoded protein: CASSLAPARTPSSNEQFF.

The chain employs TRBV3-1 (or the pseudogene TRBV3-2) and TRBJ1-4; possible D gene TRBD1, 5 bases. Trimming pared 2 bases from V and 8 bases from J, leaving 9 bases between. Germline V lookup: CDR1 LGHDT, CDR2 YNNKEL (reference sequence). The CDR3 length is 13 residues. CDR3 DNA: TGTGCCAGCAGCCAACAGGGTAGGGAAAAACTGTTTTTT. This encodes CASSQQGREKLFF.

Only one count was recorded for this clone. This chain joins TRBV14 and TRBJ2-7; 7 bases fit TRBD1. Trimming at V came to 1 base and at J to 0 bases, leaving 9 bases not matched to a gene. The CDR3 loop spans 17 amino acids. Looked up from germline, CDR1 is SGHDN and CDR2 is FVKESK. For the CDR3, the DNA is TGTGCCAGCAGCCAAGTGGACAGGAGCCAAAGCTCCTACGAGCAGTACTTC. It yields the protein CASSQVDRSQSSYEQYF. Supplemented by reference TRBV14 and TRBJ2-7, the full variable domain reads EAGVTQFPSHSVIEKGQTVTLRCDPISGHDNLYWYRRVMGKEIKFLLHFVKESKQDESGMPNNRFLAERTGGTYSTLKVQPAELEDSGVYFCASSQVDRSQSSYEQYFGPGTRLTVT.

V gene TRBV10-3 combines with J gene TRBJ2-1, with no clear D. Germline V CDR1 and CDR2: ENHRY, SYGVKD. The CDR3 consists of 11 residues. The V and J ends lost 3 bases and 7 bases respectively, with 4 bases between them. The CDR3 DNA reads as TGTGCCATCAGTGAACGGAATGAGCAGTTCTTC. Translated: CAISERNEQFF.